These T cell receptor beta chains were read from a single sample in a study of blood T cell repertoires in COVID-19. TCRdb's copy holds only in-frame clones and misses some; the assay was immunoSEQ multiplex PCR. The table records around 150,000 clones, around four fifths of them present only once. Sequencing input: PBMCs or T cells enriched from blood (not recorded which). All receptors derive from a woman aged 40 to 50 who had recovered from COVID-19. Both conserved end residues are part of each CDR3. D genes are given only for firm matches. Expanded clones get a size class; other rows say once, few or many, or leave the size out.

V gene: TRBV27
CDR3 length: 12
clone size: NA
D gene: NA
J gene: TRBJ2-2
CDR3 protein: CAAGANTGELFF
CDR3 DNA: TGTGCCGCTGGGGCAAACACCGGGGAGCTGTTTTTT

V gene: TRBV9
CDR3 length: 13
clone size: NA
D gene: NA
J gene: TRBJ2-1
CDR3 protein: CASSVTENNEQFF
CDR3 DNA: TGTGCCAGCAGCGTAACCGAGAACAATGAGCAGTTCTTC

V gene: TRBV3-1/TRBV3-2
CDR3 length: 12
clone size: NA
D gene: TRBD1
J gene: TRBJ2-7
CDR3 protein: CASSSGTVEQYF
CDR3 DNA: TGTGCCAGCAGCTCCGGGACAGTCGAGCAGTACTTC

V gene: TRBV7-9
CDR3 length: 13
clone size: NA
D gene: TRBD1
J gene: TRBJ1-5
CDR3 protein: CASNDRGGQPQHF
CDR3 DNA: TGTGCCAGCAACGACAGGGGGGGTCAGCCCCAGCATTTT

V gene: TRBV6-2/TRBV6-3
CDR3 length: 17
clone size: NA
D gene: NA
J gene: TRBJ1-1
CDR3 protein: CASSYTRGRALNTEAFF
CDR3 DNA: TGTGCCAGCAGTTATACGAGGGGGAGAGCCTTGAACACTGAAGCTTTCTTT

V gene: TRBV6-5
CDR3 length: 15
clone size: NA
D gene: TRBD1
J gene: TRBJ2-7
CDR3 protein: CASSYSGTGTYEQYF
CDR3 DNA: TGTGCCAGCAGTTACTCGGGGACAGGGACCTACGAGCAGTACTTC

V gene: TRBV2
CDR3 length: 17
clone size: NA
D gene: NA
J gene: TRBJ1-6
CDR3 protein: CASSEVPTSSYNSPLHF
CDR3 DNA: TGTGCCAGCAGTGAAGTTCCCACGAGCTCCTATAATTCACCCCTCCACTTT

V gene: TRBV24-1
CDR3 length: 14
clone size: NA
D gene: NA
J gene: TRBJ2-2
CDR3 protein: CATSAGANTGELFF
CDR3 DNA: TGTGCCACCAGTGCGGGGGCGAACACCGGGGAGCTGTTTTTT

V gene: TRBV5-1
CDR3 length: 16
clone size: NA
D gene: NA
J gene: TRBJ2-1
CDR3 protein: CASSLRTPPTYNEQFF
CDR3 DNA: TGCGCCAGCAGCCTGAGGACACCCCCGACGTACAATGAGCAGTTCTTC

V gene: TRBV30
CDR3 length: 13
clone size: NA
D gene: TRBD2
J gene: TRBJ2-7
CDR3 protein: CAWSVAGAREQYF
CDR3 DNA: TGTGCCTGGAGTGTAGCGGGAGCCCGCGAGCAGTACTTC

V gene: TRBV6-5
CDR3 length: 14
clone size: NA
D gene: NA
J gene: TRBJ1-4
CDR3 protein: CASSPVATNEKLFF
CDR3 DNA: TGTGCCAGCAGCCCGGTTGCAACTAATGAAAAACTGTTTTTT

V gene: TRBV25-1
CDR3 length: 16
clone size: once
D gene: TRBD1
J gene: TRBJ2-3
CDR3 protein: CASSGGTGTSTDTQYF
CDR3 DNA: TGTGCCAGCAGTGGGGGGACAGGGACTAGCACAGATACGCAGTATTTT

V gene: TRBV23-1
CDR3 length: 12
clone size: NA
D gene: NA
J gene: TRBJ2-7
CDR3 protein: CASSQSPYEQYF
CDR3 DNA: TGCGCCAGCAGTCAAAGCCCATACGAGCAGTACTTC